This is a list of T cell receptor beta chains from one sample in a study of T-cell memory formation after mild COVID-19. TCRdb reprocessed the 5' RACE reads with MiXCR, giving one entry per CDR3 protein. Counted here are roughly 130,000 distinct CDR3 sequences, about 5.9% occurring once; the ten biggest clones make up around 2%. What was sequenced was PBMCs or a T cell subset sorted from them (not recorded which). These TCRs come from an adult woman who had mild COVID-19 (a few samples of this study predate the infection). Cell type and time point are not known. CDR3s include the opening cysteine and the closing phenylalanine or tryptophan. Each record gives: V gene, J gene, D gene, clone size, CDR3 protein, CDR3 DNA. The D gene is left open where the match is weak. Clone size is given for some rows only: seen once, a few or many times, or a class if the clone is expanded.

V gene: TRBV5-4; J gene: TRBJ2-3; D gene: TRBD2; clone size: -; CDR3 protein: CASSLRTAGTTDTQYF; CDR3 DNA: TGTGCCAGCAGCTTGAGAACAGCGGGGACCACAGATACGCAGTATTTT
V gene: TRBV4-1; J gene: TRBJ1-5; D gene: -; clone size: -; CDR3 protein: CASSQVGGGGNQPQHF; CDR3 DNA: TGCGCCAGCAGCCAAGTTGGCGGGGGAGGCAATCAGCCCCAGCATTTT
V gene: TRBV29-1; J gene: TRBJ2-5; D gene: TRBD2; clone size: -; CDR3 protein: CSVSAAGIQETQYF; CDR3 DNA: TGCAGCGTTTCCGCAGCGGGAATCCAAGAGACCCAGTACTTC
V gene: TRBV24-1; J gene: TRBJ2-3; D gene: TRBD2; clone size: many; CDR3 protein: CATSDFGLGLAGARDTQYF; CDR3 DNA: TGTGCCACCAGTGATTTCGGTCTCGGTCTAGCGGGAGCCCGAGATACGCAGTATTTT
V gene: TRBV7-9; J gene: TRBJ2-5; D gene: TRBD2; clone size: -; CDR3 protein: CASSLGIGLAIYQETQYF; CDR3 DNA: TGTGCCAGCAGCTTAGGGATTGGACTAGCGATCTACCAAGAGACCCAGTACTTC
V gene: TRBV5-4; J gene: TRBJ2-5; D gene: -; clone size: -; CDR3 protein: CASSLEANVGETQYF; CDR3 DNA: TGTGCCAGCAGCTTGGAGGCCAATGTGGGGGAGACCCAGTACTTC
V gene: TRBV7-9; J gene: TRBJ1-6; D gene: -; clone size: -; CDR3 protein: CASSLRPSSYNSPLHF; CDR3 DNA: TGTGCCAGCAGCTTAAGACCCAGCTCCTATAATTCACCCCTCCACTTT
V gene: TRBV5-1; J gene: TRBJ1-5; D gene: -; clone size: -; CDR3 protein: CASSFNGESNQPQHF; CDR3 DNA: TGCGCCAGCAGCTTTAACGGAGAATCAAATCAGCCCCAGCATTTT
V gene: TRBV7-4; J gene: TRBJ2-7; D gene: -; clone size: -; CDR3 protein: CASSPLDRIKLYEQYF; CDR3 DNA: TGTGCCAGCAGCCCCCTCGACAGGATAAAACTCTACGAGCAGTACTTC
V gene: TRBV6-6; J gene: TRBJ1-4; D gene: TRBD1; clone size: -; CDR3 protein: CASSYSRDRGEKLFF; CDR3 DNA: TGTGCCAGCAGTTACTCGCGGGACAGGGGTGAAAAACTGTTTTTT
V gene: TRBV5-1; J gene: TRBJ2-1; D gene: TRBD1; clone size: many; CDR3 protein: CASSLPGQLNEQFF; CDR3 DNA: TGCGCCAGCAGCTTACCGGGACAGCTCAATGAGCAGTTCTTC
V gene: TRBV5-6; J gene: TRBJ1-2; D gene: TRBD1; clone size: -; CDR3 protein: CASSTPRTGESDYGYTF; CDR3 DNA: TGTGCCAGCAGCACCCCTAGGACAGGGGAGTCGGACTATGGCTACACCTTC
V gene: TRBV7-9; J gene: TRBJ2-7; D gene: TRBD2; clone size: -; CDR3 protein: CASSSVAGGPSYEQYF; CDR3 DNA: TGTGCCAGCAGCTCCGTAGCGGGAGGGCCCTCCTACGAGCAGTACTTC
V gene: TRBV7-3; J gene: TRBJ2-5; D gene: TRBD2; clone size: -; CDR3 protein: CASSLTSGAGRFTETQYF; CDR3 DNA: TGTGCCAGCAGCTTAACGTCTGGAGCGGGAAGATTTACGGAGACCCAGTACTTC
V gene: TRBV11-2; J gene: TRBJ1-2; D gene: -; clone size: -; CDR3 protein: CASSPGAHLITF; CDR3 DNA: TGTGCCAGCAGCCCCGGCGCCCACCTGATAACCTTC
V gene: TRBV6-1; J gene: TRBJ2-3; D gene: -; clone size: -; CDR3 protein: CASRASGTDTQYF; CDR3 DNA: TGTGCCAGTCGGGCTAGCGGCACAGATACGCAGTATTTT
V gene: TRBV3-1; J gene: TRBJ2-1; D gene: -; clone size: many; CDR3 protein: CASRPGYGLSSEQFF; CDR3 DNA: TGTGCCAGCAGACCCGGCTACGGGTTGTCGAGTGAGCAGTTCTTC
V gene: TRBV13; J gene: TRBJ1-1; D gene: TRBD1; clone size: -; CDR3 protein: CASSRRTGAFTWETEAFF; CDR3 DNA: TGTGCCAGCAGCCGACGCACAGGGGCCTTCACCTGGGAGACTGAAGCTTTCTTT
V gene: TRBV7-9; J gene: TRBJ1-1; D gene: -; clone size: -; CDR3 protein: CASSPPRAAFF; CDR3 DNA: TGTGCCAGCAGCCCCCCGAGAGCAGCTTTCTTT
V gene: TRBV4-2; J gene: TRBJ2-3; D gene: TRBD2; clone size: few; CDR3 protein: CASSTRGLAGTDTQYF; CDR3 DNA: TGTGCCAGCAGCACACGGGGACTAGCGGGCACAGATACGCAGTATTTT
V gene: TRBV29-1; J gene: TRBJ2-3; D gene: TRBD1; clone size: -; CDR3 protein: CSVLQGKGDTQYF; CDR3 DNA: TGCAGCGTTTTACAGGGGAAGGGAGATACGCAGTATTTT
V gene: TRBV7-2; J gene: TRBJ2-4; D gene: TRBD2; clone size: few; CDR3 protein: CASSSPSGLAGPTVGENIQYF; CDR3 DNA: TGTGCCAGCAGCTCACCATCTGGGCTAGCGGGGCCGACGGTAGGGGAAAACATTCAGTACTTC
V gene: TRBV5-4; J gene: TRBJ2-2; D gene: TRBD1; clone size: -; CDR3 protein: CASSWTQGARVTGELFF; CDR3 DNA: TGTGCCAGCAGCTGGACACAGGGGGCGCGAGTCACCGGGGAGCTGTTTTTT
V gene: TRBV27; J gene: TRBJ2-7; D gene: TRBD2; clone size: medium-sized; CDR3 protein: CASSQKSLGLADYEQYF; CDR3 DNA: TGTGCCAGCAGCCAAAAGTCTCTGGGACTAGCGGACTACGAGCAGTACTTC
V gene: TRBV12-3/TRBV12-4; J gene: TRBJ2-7; D gene: -; clone size: -; CDR3 protein: CASSLGSREARYEQYF; CDR3 DNA: TGTGCCAGCAGTTTAGGATCGAGGGAGGCCCGCTACGAGCAGTACTTC
V gene: TRBV12-3/TRBV12-4; J gene: TRBJ2-1; D gene: -; clone size: few; CDR3 protein: CASSLEGFNDEQFF; CDR3 DNA: TGTGCCAGCAGTTTAGAAGGATTTAACGATGAGCAGTTCTTC
V gene: TRBV4-1; J gene: TRBJ1-6; D gene: -; clone size: many; CDR3 protein: CASSQATITNSPLHF; CDR3 DNA: TGCGCCAGCAGCCAAGCTACGATTACGAATTCACCCCTCCACTTT
V gene: TRBV5-1; J gene: TRBJ1-1; D gene: TRBD1; clone size: many; CDR3 protein: CASSDTGGTTEAFF; CDR3 DNA: TGCGCCAGCAGCGATACAGGGGGCACCACTGAAGCTTTCTTT
V gene: TRBV19; J gene: TRBJ2-1; D gene: -; clone size: few; CDR3 protein: CASRRATSSYNEQFF; CDR3 DNA: TGTGCCAGTAGACGGGCGACTAGCTCCTACAATGAGCAGTTCTTC
V gene: TRBV27; J gene: TRBJ1-6; D gene: -; clone size: many; CDR3 protein: CASSPGRAHSPLHF; CDR3 DNA: TGTGCCAGCAGTCCAGGACGGGCCCATTCACCCCTCCACTTT
V gene: TRBV18; J gene: TRBJ1-2; D gene: -; clone size: -; CDR3 protein: CASSPGLYGYTF; CDR3 DNA: TGTGCCAGCTCACCGGGCCTCTATGGCTACACCTTC
V gene: TRBV7-2; J gene: TRBJ2-1; D gene: TRBD2; clone size: -; CDR3 protein: CASSLAGRWIAGEDEQFF; CDR3 DNA: TGTGCCAGCAGCCTGGCGGGTAGGTGGATAGCGGGTGAGGATGAGCAGTTCTTC